A single sample is the source of the 20 T cell receptor beta chains below, sequenced in a study of blood T cell repertoires in COVID-19. Only in-frame clones appear in the TCRdb table, and some are missing; sequencing was by immunoSEQ multiplex PCR. The table records 150,000 to 200,000 clones, around 81% of them present only once. Material: peripheral blood. The receptors stem from a human donor with acute or convalescent COVID-19. The donor label of this sample is uncertain.

The chain joins TRBV19 to TRBJ2-4, with 10 bases identical to TRBD2. The V and J ends lost 3 bases and 0 bases, in that order; junction bases with no gene match: 11. Per germline, CDR1 LNHDA and CDR2 SQIVND (reference sequence). The CDR3 runs to 19 residues. The CDR3 loop reads CASSMETSGEGRAKNIQYF. The CDR3 DNA follows: TGTGCCAGTAGTATGGAAACTAGCGGGGAGGGTCGAGCCAAAAACATTCAGTACTTC.

The chain couples TRBV5-5 to TRBJ1-2; 8 bases are shared with TRBD1. Germline-derived CDR1 and CDR2 are SGHKS and YYEKEE (reference sequence). Trimming cost V 2 bases and J 7 bases; bases outside gene matches: 4. CDR3 length equals 13 residues. This CDR3 is CASSLTGQGGYTF. The CDR3 nucleotides read TGTGCCAGCAGCTTAACCGGACAGGGTGGCTACACCTTC.

The V call is TRBV14, the J call TRBJ1-2; 8 bases map to TRBD1. J was trimmed by 6 bases and V by 4 bases; bases with no gene match: 19. The germline CDR1 and CDR2 sequences are SGHDN and FVKESK. The CDR3 spans 18 residues. CDR3 loop: CASSPHPNLLQGAHGYTF. The CDR3, as DNA: TGTGCCAGCAGCCCACACCCAAACTTGCTTCAGGGGGCGCATGGCTACACCTTC.

This CDR3 reads CAWARYGGAYNEQFF. The DNA for the CDR3 is TGTGCCTGGGCCCGCTACGGGGGAGCCTACAATGAGCAGTTCTTC. The chain has TRBV30 and TRBJ2-1; D possibly corresponds to TRBD2 (6 bases). The V end was cut by 5 bases, the J end by 2 bases, with 16 bases between. Per the germline V gene, CDR1 is GTSNPN and CDR2 is SVGIG (reference sequence). This CDR3 contains 15 residues.

CDR3 loop: CASSFAGDSRSGANVLTF. The CDR3 DNA follows: TGTGCCAGCAGCTTCGCCGGGGACAGCCGCTCTGGGGCCAACGTCCTGACTTTC. The V call is TRBV5-8, the J call TRBJ2-6, with TRBD1 matching over 7 bases. V was pared by 2 bases and J by 0 bases, with 8 bases of the junction left unmatched. This CDR3 comprises 18 residues. CDR1 and CDR2 from the germline V gene are SGHTS and YDEGEE.

The chain has TRBV7-9 and TRBJ2-6; maybe TRBD2 (5 bases). V dropped 5 bases and J dropped 0 bases, with 14 bases sitting between them. Germline assignment: CDR1 SEHNR and CDR2 FQNEAQ (reference sequence). This CDR3 has 17 amino acids. The CDR3 sequence: CASSSGPGLSGANVLTF. The CDR3, as DNA: TGTGCCAGCAGCAGTGGACCCGGACTCTCTGGGGCCAACGTCCTGACTTTC.

This chain joins TRBV7-2 and TRBJ2-3; TRBD2 matches at 10 bases. CDR1 SGHTA and CDR2 FQGNSA come from the germline V gene. Germline trimming cut 2 bases from V and 7 bases from J; bases unmatched to any gene: 6. The CDR3 covers 15 residues. CDR3 DNA sequence: TGTGCCAGCAGCTTACGCAGCGGGGGGGGGCATACGCAGTATTTT. Translating it yields CASSLRSGGGHTQYF.

V usage is TRBV9 and J usage is TRBJ2-7; D perhaps matches TRBD1 (6 bases). Germline assignment: CDR1 SGDLS and CDR2 YYNGEE. Trimming took 3 bases from V and 7 from J, leaving 11 bases between them. The CDR3 totals 12 residues. CDR3 in amino acids: CASSGNTGEQYF. The DNA of the CDR3 is TGTGCCAGCAGCGGGAACACAGGGGAGCAGTACTTC. Complete variable domain (other parts from reference TRBV9 and TRBJ2-7): DSGVTQTPKHLITATGQRVTLRCSPRSGDLSVYWYQQSLDQGLQFLIQYYNGEERAKGNILERFSAQQFPDLHSELNLSSLELGDSALYFCASSGNTGEQYFGPGTRLTVT.

V usage is TRBV28 and J usage is TRBJ1-2; TRBD1 aligns across 9 bases. The trim removed 8 bases at V and 7 bases at J, leaving 11 bases unmatched. Looked up from germline, CDR1 is MDHEN and CDR2 is SYDVKM. This CDR3 region has 14 residues. CDR3 in DNA: TGTGCCAGCGGGGACAGGGTGGGGCCAGGTGGCTACACCTTC. This sequence encodes CASGDRVGPGGYTF.

The chain uses TRBV2 and TRBJ2-1, with 9 bases lining up with TRBD2. The CDR3 sequence is 15 residues long. V lost 2 bases, J lost 5 bases, and 4 bases stayed unmatched. From germline, CDR1 is SNHLY and CDR2 FYNNEI. The CDR3 loop is CASSEFSGSNNEQFF. In nucleotides, the CDR3 is TGTGCCAGCAGTGAATTTAGCGGGAGTAACAATGAGCAGTTCTTC.

V usage is TRBV28 and J usage is TRBJ2-7, with a tentative D call TRBD2 (5 bases). Between the trimmed V and J ends, which lost 4 bases and 3 bases, there was a span of 13 bases. Germline CDR1 is MDHEN and CDR2 is SYDVKM. The CDR3 has 14 amino acids. CDR3 DNA: TGTGCCAGCAGTTGGGTCGGGATGGTCTACGAGCAGTACTTC. Its protein is CASSWVGMVYEQYF.

Concerning this clone: At one end, the junction sequence differs from germline, possibly due to a read error. The chain combines TRBV7-7 with TRBJ2-5, with D unclear. This CDR3 spans 13 amino acids. Per germline, CDR1 SSHAT and CDR2 FNYEAQ (reference sequence). DNA of the CDR3: TGTGCTAGCAGCCTAGACTCTCAAGAGACCCAGTACTTC. Encoded protein: CASSLDSQETQYF.

The chain links TRBV27 to TRBJ2-7; 7 positions match TRBD1. With 0 bases clipped from V and 3 bases from J, the junction kept 5 bases outside the gene matches. The CDR3 totals 15 residues. Germline V gene lookup returns CDR1 MNHEY and CDR2 SMNVEV (reference sequence). DNA of the CDR3: TGTGCCAGCAGTTTATCGTGGGACAGCAGCTACGAGCAGTACTTC. This sequence encodes CASSLSWDSSYEQYF.

The genes are TRBV5-1 and TRBJ2-5, with 14 bases aligning to TRBD2. This CDR3 has 15 residues. After removal of 5 bases from V and 5 bases from J, the junction contained 5 bases not matched to a gene. Germline V lookup: CDR1 SGHRS, CDR2 YFSETQ. The CDR3 bases are TGCGCCAGCAGGACTAGCGGGAGGGTGGAGGAGACCCAGTACTTC. Amino acids: CASRTSGRVEETQYF.

The chain joins TRBV19 to TRBJ1-2; D not resolved. The CDR3 loop spans 15 amino acids. Germline V lookup: CDR1 LNHDA, CDR2 SQIVND (reference sequence). Trimming stripped 5 bases from V and 0 bases from J, with 13 bases between. The DNA of the CDR3 is TGTGCCAGTAGTCCGGGGTCGGATTCTAACTATGGCTACACCTTC. It is translated as CASSPGSDSNYGYTF.

The chain is built from TRBV19 and TRBJ1-2; 7 nucleotides match TRBD1. The junction had 9 bases not matched to a gene; V was cut back by 7 bases and J by 1 base. CDR1 LNHDA and CDR2 SQIVND come from the germline V gene (reference sequence). The CDR3 runs 15 residues. The CDR3 coding sequence is TGTGCCAGTACCCCGGGACAGTTGGATAACTATGGCTACACCTTC. Protein product: CASTPGQLDNYGYTF. Drawing the rest from reference TRBV19 and TRBJ1-2, the complete variable domain is DGGITQSPKYLFRKEGQNVTLSCEQNLNHDAMYWYRQDPGQGLRLIYYSQIVNDFQKGDIAEGYSVSREKKESFPLTVTSAQKNPTAFYLCASTPGQLDNYGYTFGSGTRLTVV.

The chain has TRBV3-1 (or the pseudogene TRBV3-2) and TRBJ2-5; 8 bases match TRBD2. Germline V gene data show CDR1 as LGHDT and CDR2 as YNNKEL (reference sequence). This CDR3 has 15 residues. The V segment lost 4 bases and the J segment 2 bases; nucleotides outside the gene matches: 6. The CDR3 DNA follows: TGTGCCAGCAGCCTAGCCGGGGGGGGGCAAGAGACCCAGTACTTC. Amino acids: CASSLAGGGQETQYF.

The chain is built from TRBV6-5 and TRBJ1-2; D unresolved. The V gene lost 4 bases and the J gene lost 2 bases, with 14 bases spanning the gap. Germline CDR1 is MNHEY and CDR2 is SVGAGI. This CDR3 region has 15 residues. The CDR3 spells CASSSPREANYGYTF. CDR3 coding DNA: TGTGCCAGCAGTTCGCCCCGGGAAGCAAACTATGGCTACACCTTC.

V and J are TRBV7-3 and TRBJ1-2, with TRBD1 as a possible D gene (6 bases). Germline assignment: CDR1 SGHTA and CDR2 FQGTGA. V lost 6 bases and J lost 8, with 19 bases in between. CDR3 length: 14 amino acids. CDR3 residues: CASSPASQGFGYTF. For the CDR3, the DNA is TGTGCCAGCAGTCCCGCGTCACAGGGTTTCGGCTACACCTTC. The full variable domain, rest sourced from reference TRBV7-3 and TRBJ1-2, is GAGVSQTPSNKVTEKGKYVELRCDPISGHTALYWYRQSLGQGPEFLIYFQGTGAADDSGLPNDRFFAVRPEGSVSTLKIQRTERGDSAVYLCASSPASQGFGYTFGSGTRLTVV.

As DNA, the CDR3 is TGCGCCAGCCATGGCCCCGGGACTAGCGGGAGTAGTGAGCAGTACTTC. Translation gives CASHGPGTSGSSEQYF. J is TRBJ2-7 and V is TRBV5-1, with TRBD2 identical over 14 bases. CDR3 length: 16 residues. After removal of 7 bases from V and 7 bases from J, the junction contained 13 bases not matched to a gene. The germline V gene encodes CDR1 SGHRS and CDR2 YFSETQ.